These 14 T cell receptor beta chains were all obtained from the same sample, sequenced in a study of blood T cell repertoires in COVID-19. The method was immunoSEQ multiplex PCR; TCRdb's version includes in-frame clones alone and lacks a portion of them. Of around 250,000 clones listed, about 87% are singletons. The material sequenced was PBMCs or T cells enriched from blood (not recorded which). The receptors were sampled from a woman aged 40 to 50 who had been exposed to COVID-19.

This CDR3 is CSVEDLHWDQGQETQYF. CDR3 coding DNA: TGCAGCGTTGAAGATCTCCATTGGGATCAGGGGCAAGAGACCCAGTACTTC. The chain is built from TRBV29-1 and TRBJ2-5, with D perhaps matching TRBD1 (6 bases). CDR3 length equals 17 residues. Germline lookup yields CDR1 SQVTM and CDR2 ANQGSEA. The V and J ends lost 0 bases and 2 bases respectively, with 19 bases between them.

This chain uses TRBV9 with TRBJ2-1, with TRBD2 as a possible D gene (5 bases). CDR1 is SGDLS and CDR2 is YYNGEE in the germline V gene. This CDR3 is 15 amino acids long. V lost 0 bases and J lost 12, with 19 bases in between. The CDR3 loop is CASSVEGWLGEGQFF. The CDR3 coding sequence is TGTGCCAGCAGCGTAGAGGGTTGGTTGGGAGAAGGGCAGTTCTTC.

CDR3: CASSLIGSSGPLHF. CDR3 sequence (DNA): TGTGCCAGCAGCTTAATTGGGTCGTCGGGGCCCCTCCACTTT. The V call is TRBV7-2, the J call TRBJ1-6; D gene ambiguous. Trimming left V 2 bases short and J 13 bases short, with 15 bases between. CDR1 SGHTA and CDR2 FQGNSA come from the germline V gene. The CDR3 is 14 amino acids. The variable domain in full, completed from reference TRBV7-2 and TRBJ1-6, reads GAGVSQSPSNKVTEKGKDVELRCDPISGHTALYWYRQSLGQGLEFLIYFQGNSAPDKSGLPSDRFSAERTGGSVSTLTIQRTQQEDSAVYLCASSLIGSSGPLHFGNGTRLTVT.

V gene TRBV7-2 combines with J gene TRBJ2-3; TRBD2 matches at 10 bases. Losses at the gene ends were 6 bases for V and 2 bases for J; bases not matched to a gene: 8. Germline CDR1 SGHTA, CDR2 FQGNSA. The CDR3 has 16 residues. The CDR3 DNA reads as TGTGCCAGCAGTCGAGGGACTAGCGTCCCCACAGATACGCAGTATTTT. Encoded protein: CASSRGTSVPTDTQYF.

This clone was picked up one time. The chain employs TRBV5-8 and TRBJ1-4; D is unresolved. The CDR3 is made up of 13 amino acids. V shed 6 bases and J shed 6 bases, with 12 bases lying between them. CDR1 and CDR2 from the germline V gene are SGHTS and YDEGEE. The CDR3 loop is CASTLRGYEKLFF. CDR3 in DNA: TGTGCCAGCACTTTGCGGGGATATGAAAAACTGTTTTTT.

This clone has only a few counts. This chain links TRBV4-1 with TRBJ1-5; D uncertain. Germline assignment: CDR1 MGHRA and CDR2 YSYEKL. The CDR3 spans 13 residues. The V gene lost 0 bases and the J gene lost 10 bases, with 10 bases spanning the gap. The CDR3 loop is CASSQEKNFPQHF. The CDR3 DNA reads TGCGCCAGCAGCCAAGAGAAGAACTTCCCCCAGCATTTT.

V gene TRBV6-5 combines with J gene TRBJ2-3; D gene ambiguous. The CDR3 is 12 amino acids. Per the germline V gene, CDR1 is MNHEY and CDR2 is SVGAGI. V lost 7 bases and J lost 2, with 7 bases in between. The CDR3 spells CASKHSTDTQYF. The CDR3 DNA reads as TGTGCCAGCAAACATTCCACAGATACGCAGTATTTT.

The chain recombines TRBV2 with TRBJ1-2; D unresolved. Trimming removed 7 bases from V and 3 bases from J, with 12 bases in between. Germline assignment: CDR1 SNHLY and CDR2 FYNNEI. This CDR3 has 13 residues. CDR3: CASILGSDYGYTF. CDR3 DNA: TGTGCCAGCATCCTCGGGTCAGACTATGGCTACACCTTC.

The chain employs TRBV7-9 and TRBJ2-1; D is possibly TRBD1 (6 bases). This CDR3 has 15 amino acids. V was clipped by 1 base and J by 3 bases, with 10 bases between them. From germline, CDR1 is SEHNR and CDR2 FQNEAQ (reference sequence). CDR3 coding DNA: TGTGCCAGCAGCTTAGGGGGGCAGTACTACAATGAGCAGTTCTTC. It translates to CASSLGGQYYNEQFF.

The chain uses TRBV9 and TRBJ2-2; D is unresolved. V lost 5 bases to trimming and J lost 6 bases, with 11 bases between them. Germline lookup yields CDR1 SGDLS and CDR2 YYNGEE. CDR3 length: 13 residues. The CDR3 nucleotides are TGTGCCAGCAGTGCCGCCGGAGCCGGGGAGCTGTTTTTT. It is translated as CASSAAGAGELFF.

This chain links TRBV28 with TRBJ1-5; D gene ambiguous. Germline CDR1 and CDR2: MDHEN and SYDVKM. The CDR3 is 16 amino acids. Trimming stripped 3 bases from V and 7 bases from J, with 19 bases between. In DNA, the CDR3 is TGTGCCAGCAGTTTTTTTGGCGACTCCAACACCCAGCCCCAGCATTTT. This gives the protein CASSFFGDSNTQPQHF.

For the CDR3, the DNA is TGTGCCAGCAGTTTATGGGGGACTGAGGGGCTGAAGGGCTACACCTTC. Protein: CASSLWGTEGLKGYTF. The V gene is TRBV28, the J gene TRBJ1-2; the D gene is possibly TRBD1 (5 bases). Trimming took 0 bases from V and 8 from J, leaving 19 bases between them. Germline V gives CDR1 MDHEN, CDR2 SYDVKM. The CDR3 is made up of 16 amino acids.

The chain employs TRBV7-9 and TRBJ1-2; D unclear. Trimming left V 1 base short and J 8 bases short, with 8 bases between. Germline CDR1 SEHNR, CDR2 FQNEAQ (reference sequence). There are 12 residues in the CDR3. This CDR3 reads CASSLGGPGYTF. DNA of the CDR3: TGTGCCAGCAGCTTAGGTGGGCCAGGCTACACCTTC.

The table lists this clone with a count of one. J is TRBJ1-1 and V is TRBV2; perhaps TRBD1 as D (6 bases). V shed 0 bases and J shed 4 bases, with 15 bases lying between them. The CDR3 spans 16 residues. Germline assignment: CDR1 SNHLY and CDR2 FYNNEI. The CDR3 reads CASSEALGGGGTEAFF. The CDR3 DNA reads TGTGCCAGCAGTGAAGCGCTTGGTGGGGGCGGCACTGAAGCTTTCTTT.